The clone carrying this T cell receptor (beta chain) was seen repeatedly, ten times or more. Its antigen remains unknown. The data derive from a study of T-cell reconstitution after alpha-beta-depleted transplantation in children. Findings and limits, study-wide: Surviving recipient T cells and thymic progenitors underlay high day-60 TCRbeta diversity in some patients.

Unique molecular identifiers were incorporated into the prepared TCRbeta library. TCRdb passed the PCR reads through MiXCR, listing each CDR3 protein once. The table shows about 260,000 distinct CDR3 sequences, with roughly 8.2% occurring only once. This sample comprised PBMCs, mostly from graft donor cells, obtained 180 days after TCRalphabeta/CD19-depleted stem cell transplant. The receptor was derived from a male patient aged 10-17 years who had a stem cell transplant for acute lymphoblastic leukemia, so the T cells may come from the graft donor.

This CDR3 is CASSSPGLAEETQYF. DNA of the CDR3: TGTGCCAGCAGTTCCCCAGGACTAGCGGAAGAGACCCAGTACTTC. The chain is built from TRBV12-3 or TRBV12-4 and TRBJ2-5, with 10 bases that match TRBD2. The CDR3 sequence is 15 residues long. The ends lost 4 bases at V and 3 bases at J; junction bases unmatched: 5.